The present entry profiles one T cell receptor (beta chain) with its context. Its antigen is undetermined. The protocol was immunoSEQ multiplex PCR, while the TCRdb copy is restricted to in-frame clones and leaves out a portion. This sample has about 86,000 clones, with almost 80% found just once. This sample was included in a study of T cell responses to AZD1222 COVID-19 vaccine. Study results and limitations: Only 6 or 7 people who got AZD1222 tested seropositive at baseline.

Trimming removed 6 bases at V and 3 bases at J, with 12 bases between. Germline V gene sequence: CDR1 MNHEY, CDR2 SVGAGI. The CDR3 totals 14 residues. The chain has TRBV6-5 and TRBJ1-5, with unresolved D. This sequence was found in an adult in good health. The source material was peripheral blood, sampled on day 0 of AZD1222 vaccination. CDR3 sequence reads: CASRGFYNNQPQHF. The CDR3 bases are TGTGCCAGCAGGGGCTTCTACAACAATCAGCCCCAGCATTTT.